This T cell receptor beta chain was sequenced in a study of blood T cell repertoires in COVID-19. About the research overall: The analysed material was cDNA or gDNA that came from T cells, B-cell-depleted T cells, or PBMCs.

Germline-derived CDR1 and CDR2 are SGHTA and FQGNSA. V was clipped by 5 bases and J by 8 bases, with 10 bases between them. CDR3 size: 12 residues. Study processing details: Reference gene primer amplification gave nucleated cell count estimates. The method was immunoSEQ multiplex PCR; TCRdb's version includes in-frame clones alone and lacks a portion of them. V, J and clone size are those of that table, while D and trimming were read from the DNA. The table has over 150,000 clones, around 90% seen once. V is TRBV7-2 and J is TRBJ2-1; D remains ambiguous. The sequenced sample was peripheral blood. The TCR was taken from a man between 18 and 29 years old with COVID-19, enrolled during active disease. CDR3 DNA: TGTGCCAGCAGCGCAGAATCCTATGAGCAGTTCTTC. This sequence encodes CASSAESYEQFF. The full variable domain, completed using reference TRBV7-2 and TRBJ2-1, is GAGVSQSPSNKVTEKGKDVELRCDPISGHTALYWYRQSLGQGLEFLIYFQGNSAPDKSGLPSDRFSAERTGGSVSTLTIQRTQQEDSAVYLCASSAESYEQFFGPGTRLTVL.